This T cell receptor (beta chain) comes out of a study of cytomegalovirus exposure and HLA in healthy donors. Study overall: From HLA-typed donors, an early data release held around 80 million unique TCRs.

The CDR3 sequence is 15 residues long. The J segment lost 3 bases and the V segment lost 2 bases, leaving 7 bases of the junction unmatched. Germline V gives CDR1 MNHNY, CDR2 SVGAGI (reference sequence). Concerning this clone itself: Its antigen remains unidentified.

Study findings and constraints: In a later analysis, several top co-occurrence clusters appeared linked to parvovirus B19, influenza, CMV and Epstein-Barr virus. Donors belonging to an Asian-associated ancestry cluster reportedly showed fewer N-insertions in productive TCRs than the 666-donor mean, according to what a later analysis found.

Researchers ran the PCR with 60 Vbeta and 13 Jbeta primers. Authors' analysis steps: There were tens of millions of unique TCR beta chains by a later count, and around 10 million of them were shared. Some clones are missing from TCRdb's copy, which holds only in-frame ones; the method was immunoSEQ multiplex PCR. V, J and clone size derive from that table, while D and trimming were established from the DNA sequence. Of about 140,000 clones detected, roughly 77% appear once; the ten largest clones hold around 3%. Sequencing was done on a sample of PBMCs. This TCR derives from a female donor in good health and CMV-seronegative. The J gene is TRBJ2-7, the V gene TRBV6-6, with TRBD2 matching 7 bases. The chain's CDR3 is CASSYPGLGDYEQYF. As DNA, the CDR3 is TGTGCCAGCAGTTACCCTGGACTAGGGGACTACGAGCAGTACTTC.